This T cell receptor (beta chain) comes out of a study of blood T cells in healthy people across ages. V gave up 4 bases and J gave up 7 bases, with 10 bases separating them. Germline V CDR1 and CDR2: LGHNA, YSLEER. The CDR3 is 13 residues long. Using a J-beta primer mix together with a sample-barcoded 5' primer, a second PCR was run for roughly 6 to 12 cycles. TCRdb called the 5' RACE reads again in MiXCR, with one record for every CDR3 protein. The repertoire holds 780,000 or so distinct CDR3 sequences, with 25% as singletons. This sample also appeared in a second study, on T cells of mothers and their children.

Sequenced: blood. The V gene is TRBV4-3, the J gene TRBJ1-4; D not resolved. The clonotype was recovered from a boy aged 5-17 years in good health. CDR3 sequence: CASSPETGEKLFF. The CDR3, as DNA: TGCGCCAGCAGCCCAGAAACCGGTGAAAAACTGTTTTTT.